The TCR beta chain under discussion was sequenced for a study of T cells in Graves' hyperthyroidism and ophthalmopathy. The study excluded patients with uncontrolled infection, other autoimmune disease, pregnancy or lactation. On the basis of clinical symptoms, serum thyroxine and TRAb, thyroid ultrasound and orbital computed tomography, diagnoses were made. Study findings and constraints: Onset of ophthalmopathy came a median roughly 6.5 months after the model predicted it. Ophthalmopathy could be told apart from stable hyperthyroidism with a 13 V-J model.

The V and J ends lost 7 bases and 7 bases, in that order; junction bases with no gene match: 9. Germline CDR1 and CDR2: SQVTM and ANQGSEA. The CDR3 is 13 amino acids. Amplified TCR beta CDR3 regions derived from RNA transcripts. HTBI primers drove first-round RT-PCR of the TCR CDR3. TCRdb itself ran the multiplex PCR reads through MiXCR, one entry per CDR3 protein. The sample yields over 650,000 distinct CDR3 sequences, 45% seen once. Turning to this clonotype: What it binds is unknown.

This chain connects TRBV29-1 to TRBJ1-2; 10 nucleotides agree with TRBD1. This clonotype was obtained from an adult man with Graves' disease, either hyperthyroidism or ophthalmopathy (not recorded which). Sequenced material: peripheral blood or thyroid tissue (not recorded which). The CDR3 nucleotides are TGCAGCGATGGGACAGGGGAGGGCTCTGGCTACACCTTC. Amino acid sequence: CSDGTGEGSGYTF.